One and the same sample provided the 22 T cell receptor beta chains below, sequenced in a study of shared clonotypes between healthy human individuals. Repertoires were generated with immunoSEQ multiplex PCR, while TCRdb's copy carries only in-frame clones and drops some. This sample carries millions of clones, just over 90% of them seen once, and the ten largest clones take roughly 1.8%. Naive CD8 cells were CD45RO-negative, positively selected for CCR7, excluding terminally differentiated effector memory CD45RA+ cells. The sequencing sample was made of naive CD8+ T cells from PBMCs. These receptors came from a young man in good health. Some clones in this sample may be carry-over from other donors' samples.

This clone was observed once. The chain couples TRBV13 to TRBJ2-3, with 9 bases identical to TRBD2. Germline CDR1 and CDR2: PRHDT and FYEKMQ (reference sequence). The CDR3 consists of 14 residues. Trimming removed 7 bases from V and 4 bases from J; junction bases left unmatched: 6. This CDR3 is CASTISGSSDTQYF. For the CDR3, the DNA is TGTGCCAGCACGATTAGCGGGAGTTCAGATACGCAGTATTTT. Supplemented by reference TRBV13 and TRBJ2-3, the full variable domain reads AAGVIQSPRHLIKEKRETATLKCYPIPRHDTVYWYQQGPGQDPQFLISFYEKMQSDKGSIPDRFSAQQFSDYHSELNMSSLELGDSALYFCASTISGSSDTQYFGPGTRLTVL.

The rearrangement uses TRBV27 and TRBJ2-7, with D perhaps matching TRBD1 (5 bases). The CDR3 sequence is 14 residues long. Trimming removed 6 bases from V and 4 bases from J, with 16 bases in between. Germline loops: CDR1 MNHEY, CDR2 SMNVEV (reference sequence). The CDR3 here is CASSTERGSYEQYF. As DNA, the CDR3 is TGTGCCAGCAGCACGGAAAGGGGTAGTTACGAGCAGTACTTC.

The chain recombines TRBV9 with TRBJ2-3, with 7 nucleotides matching TRBD2. With V trimmed by 3 bases and J by 7 bases, 11 bases remained unmatched. The CDR3 covers 15 residues. CDR1 and CDR2 from the germline V gene are SGDLS and YYNGEE. The CDR3, as DNA: TGTGCCAGCAGCGATACCGGGACTACGGGTTATACGCAGTATTTT. Translating gives CASSDTGTTGYTQYF.

The CDR3 nucleotides read TGTGCCAGCAGCTCCCCACGAGGGGGAATAGGTCTTCCCTACGAGCAGTACTTC. Translation: CASSSPRGGIGLPYEQYF. The chain uses TRBV11-2 and TRBJ2-7; D possibly corresponds to TRBD1 (6 bases). CDR3 size: 18 residues. CDR1 SGHAT and CDR2 FQNNGV come from the germline V gene. V lost 4 bases and J 2 bases, leaving 24 bases between the germline ends.

This sequence joins TRBV15 and TRBJ2-7; a weak D match, TRBD1 (6 bases). The V gene's germline CDR1 is LNHNV and CDR2 YYDKDF (reference sequence). Between the trimmed V and J ends, which lost 1 base and 3 bases, there was a span of 16 bases. The CDR3 runs 16 residues. The CDR3 region is CATSRGPTGTNYEQYF. Written as DNA, the CDR3 is TGTGCCACCAGCAGAGGACCCACCGGGACAAACTACGAGCAGTACTTC. Full variable domain (missing parts from reference TRBV15 and TRBJ2-7): DAMVIQNPRYQVTQFGKPVTLSCSQTLNHNVMYWYQQKSSQAPKLLFHYYDKDFNNEADTPDNFQSRRPNTSFCFLDIRSPGLGDTAMYLCATSRGPTGTNYEQYFGPGTRLTVT.

The V call is TRBV4-3, the J call TRBJ2-7, with D possibly TRBD2 on 6 matching bases. Germline V gives CDR1 LGHNA, CDR2 YSLEER. The germline V and J ends were trimmed by 4 bases and 0 bases, with 13 bases remaining between them. The CDR3 covers 15 residues. CDR3 nucleotides: TGCGCCAGCAGCCCAAGCCGGGACTCCTCCTACGAGCAGTACTTC. Protein sequence: CASSPSRDSSYEQYF.

The rearrangement joins TRBV19 to TRBJ1-5; a weak D match, TRBD1 (5 bases). Germline values: CDR1 LNHDA, CDR2 SQIVND (reference sequence). Trimming shortened V by 9 bases and J by 1 base, and 16 bases separated the two germline ends. The CDR3 runs to 15 residues. CDR3 amino acids: CASTFRDLSNQPQHF. CDR3 in DNA: TGTGCCAGCACCTTCAGGGACTTGAGCAATCAGCCCCAGCATTTT.

The chain combines TRBV27 with TRBJ2-3; D not certain. Trimming pared 5 bases from V and 4 bases from J, leaving 10 bases between. The CDR3 totals 13 residues. Germline CDR1 is MNHEY and CDR2 is SMNVEV (reference sequence). The DNA of the CDR3 is TGTGCCAGCAGTATACGACGCCCAGATACGCAGTATTTT. It yields the protein CASSIRRPDTQYF.

The genes are TRBV5-4 and TRBJ1-2; TRBD1 matches at 8 bases. The CDR3 is 16 residues long. The junction had 13 bases not matched to a gene; V was cut back by 4 bases and J by 5 bases. CDR1 is SGHNT, CDR2 YYREEE, per germline (reference sequence). The CDR3 reads CASSVDRESLYYGYTF. The CDR3 DNA follows: TGTGCCAGCAGCGTGGACAGGGAATCCCTATATTATGGCTACACCTTC.

This chain links TRBV27 with TRBJ2-7; 8 bases fit TRBD2. The germline gives CDR1 MNHEY, CDR2 SMNVEV (reference sequence). This CDR3 comprises 19 residues. The junction had 20 bases not matched to a gene; V was cut back by 5 bases and J by 2 bases. The CDR3 sequence: CASSLQRLALGQIPYEQYF. The CDR3 region has the DNA TGTGCCAGCAGTCTCCAACGACTAGCGTTAGGCCAAATCCCCTACGAGCAGTACTTC.

The chain uses TRBV5-6 and TRBJ2-7, with D perhaps matching TRBD1 or TRBD2 (5 bases each). The CDR3 consists of 15 residues. Germline V lookup: CDR1 SGHDT, CDR2 YYEEEE. The ends were cut back, 6 bases at V and 9 bases at J, with 25 bases in the middle. For the CDR3, the DNA is TGTGCCAGCACCTCAGGGACCGGGATCGTAATCGGGCAGTACTTC. Its protein is CASTSGTGIVIGQYF.

This clone has only one observation. The rearrangement joins TRBV7-9 to TRBJ1-5, with 8 bases identical to TRBD1. The V gene's germline CDR1 is SEHNR and CDR2 FQNEAQ (reference sequence). The V and J ends lost 5 bases and 3 bases, in that order; junction bases with no gene match: 6. This CDR3 is built from 15 residues. Here the CDR3 reads CASSPTGADNQPQHF. The CDR3 bases are TGTGCCAGCAGCCCGACAGGGGCGGACAATCAGCCCCAGCATTTT.

Comments on this clone: The identical CDR3 is also encoded by other nucleotide sequences in the sample. The chain has TRBV7-2 and TRBJ2-7; D is undetermined. The V gene lost 1 base and the J gene lost 7 bases, with 8 bases spanning the gap. The V gene's germline CDR1 is SGHTA and CDR2 FQGNSA. The CDR3 is 12 residues long. CDR3 amino acids: CASSLVLGEQYF. The CDR3 DNA follows: TGTGCCAGCAGCTTAGTCCTAGGGGAGCAGTACTTC. The full variable domain, with the rest looked up from reference TRBV7-2 and TRBJ2-7, is GAGVSQSPSNKVTEKGKDVELRCDPISGHTALYWYRQSLGQGLEFLIYFQGNSAPDKSGLPSDRFSAERTGGSVSTLTIQRTQQEDSAVYLCASSLVLGEQYFGPGTRLTVT.

V usage is TRBV9 and J usage is TRBJ1-2; TRBD1 agrees at 9 bases. V lost 4 bases, J lost 8 bases, and 15 bases stayed unmatched. CDR3 length: 16 residues. Germline assignment: CDR1 SGDLS and CDR2 YYNGEE. The DNA of the CDR3 is TGTGCCAGCAGCCCACTCTGGGGGACAGGGACGTTAGGCTACACCTTC. It yields the protein CASSPLWGTGTLGYTF.

The chain uses TRBV13 and TRBJ2-2; a weak D match, TRBD2 (6 bases). V was clipped by 5 bases and J by 5 bases, with 12 bases between them. CDR3 length: 14 residues. Germline values: CDR1 PRHDT, CDR2 FYEKMQ (reference sequence). The DNA for the CDR3 is TGTGCCAGCAGCCCATACCGGGGGACCGGGGAGCTGTTTTTT. The encoded protein is CASSPYRGTGELFF.

The chain joins TRBV19 to TRBJ2-1; 12 bases agree with TRBD2. Germline CDR1 LNHDA, CDR2 SQIVND (reference sequence). V shed 5 bases and J 0 bases; nucleotides not matched to a gene: 5. This CDR3 contains 17 residues. CDR3 DNA: TGTGCCAGTAGTGGGACTAGCGGGCCCAGCTCCTACAATGAGCAGTTCTTC. Residues: CASSGTSGPSSYNEQFF.

The DNA for the CDR3 is TGCGCCAGCAGCCAAGATTACAACCGGAGACGCTCTGGGGCCAACGTCCTGACTTTC. Translating it yields CASSQDYNRRRSGANVLTF. The V gene is TRBV4-1, the J gene TRBJ2-6, with D unresolved. Germline values: CDR1 MGHRA, CDR2 YSYEKL. The CDR3 spans 19 residues. V lost 0 bases and J lost 0, with 15 bases in between.

The J gene is TRBJ1-2, the V gene TRBV9, with 7 bases matching TRBD1. The CDR3 is made up of 16 amino acids. From germline, CDR1 is SGDLS and CDR2 YYNGEE. The V gene end was trimmed by 1 base and the J gene end by 4 bases; junction bases not matched to a gene: 10. The CDR3 nucleotides read TGTGCCAGCAGCGTAACCCCGGACGGGACAGCCTATGGCTACACCTTC. It specifies CASSVTPDGTAYGYTF.

CDR3 loop: CASGSGRVYEQYF. The CDR3, as DNA: TGTGCCAGCGGTAGCGGGAGAGTCTACGAGCAGTACTTC. The rearrangement links TRBV7-2 to TRBJ2-7, with 9 bases that match TRBD2. Germline CDR1 reads SGHTA; CDR2 reads FQGNSA. CDR3 size: 13 residues. The ends lost 8 bases at V and 3 bases at J; junction bases unmatched: 5. Complete variable domain (other parts from reference TRBV7-2 and TRBJ2-7): GAGVSQSPSNKVTEKGKDVELRCDPISGHTALYWYRQSLGQGLEFLIYFQGNSAPDKSGLPSDRFSAERTGGSVSTLTIQRTQQEDSAVYLCASGSGRVYEQYFGPGTRLTVT.

The chain couples TRBV29-1 to TRBJ1-1; D remains unclear. The ends were cut back, 8 bases at V and 5 bases at J, with 12 bases in the middle. The germline gives CDR1 SQVTM, CDR2 ANQGSEA. The CDR3 is 11 amino acids. The CDR3 DNA follows: TGCAGCACCTGGGTGAGGACTGAAGCTTTCTTT. Its protein is CSTWVRTEAFF.

The sample holds a few counts of this clone. The V call is TRBV5-4, the J call TRBJ2-7; 8 bases align to TRBD2. Germline V CDR1 and CDR2: SGHNT, YYREEE (reference sequence). This CDR3 region has 15 residues. The V segment lost 5 bases and the J segment 2 bases; nucleotides outside the gene matches: 9. CDR3: CASSELAVTAYEQYF. The CDR3 bases are TGTGCCAGCAGTGAACTAGCGGTCACAGCCTACGAGCAGTACTTC.

A single count supports this clone. It is likely a read error, because the conserved phenylalanine at the end of the CDR3 is missing. It is unclear where the CDR3 begins or ends on the DNA, so no DNA is shown, and the CDR3 is as TCRdb lists it. The chain has TRBV4-1 and TRBJ1-4; no check of the table's D call, TRBD1, against the DNA was made. Per germline, CDR1 MGHRA and CDR2 YSYEKL. The CDR3 spans 9 residues, counting both ends. CDR3: CASSQVGLC.